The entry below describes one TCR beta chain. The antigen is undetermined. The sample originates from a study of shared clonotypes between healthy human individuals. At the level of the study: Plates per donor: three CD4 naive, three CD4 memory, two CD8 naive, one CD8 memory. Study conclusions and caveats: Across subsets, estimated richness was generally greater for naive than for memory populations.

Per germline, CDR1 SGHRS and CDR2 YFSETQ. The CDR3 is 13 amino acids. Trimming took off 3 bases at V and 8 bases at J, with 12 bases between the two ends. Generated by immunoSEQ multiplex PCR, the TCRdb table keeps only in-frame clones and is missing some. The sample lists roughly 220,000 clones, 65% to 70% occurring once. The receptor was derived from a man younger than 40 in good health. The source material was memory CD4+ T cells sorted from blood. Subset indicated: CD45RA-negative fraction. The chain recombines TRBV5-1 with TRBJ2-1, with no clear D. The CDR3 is CASSSLFSDEQFF. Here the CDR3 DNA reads TGCGCCAGCAGCTCACTATTCTCGGATGAGCAGTTCTTC.